This TCR beta chain was found in a study of blood T cell repertoires in COVID-19. Across the study: Samples representing acute and convalescent COVID-19 were sourced from the United States, Italy and Spain.

Produced via immunoSEQ multiplex PCR; TCRdb's table is partial and in-frame only. The table has about 87,000 clones, around four fifths seen once. The germline V gene has CDR1 MNHNS and CDR2 SASEGT. This CDR3 contains 16 residues. The trim removed 4 bases at V and 4 bases at J, leaving 12 bases unmatched. Input material: peripheral blood. The chain employs TRBV6-1 and TRBJ1-1; 7 bases map to TRBD1. This TCR came from an older woman with acute or convalescent COVID-19. The CDR3 protein is CASSGRQGGPITEAFF. DNA of the CDR3: TGTGCCAGCAGTGGTAGACAGGGCGGGCCGATCACTGAAGCTTTCTTT.